The clone carrying this T cell receptor (beta chain) was counted only a few times. This sample was included in a study of patients and donors after allogeneic stem cell transplantation. CDR1 LNHNV and CDR2 YYDKDF come from the germline V gene (reference sequence). The CDR3 is made up of 17 amino acids. V lost 0 bases, J lost 4 bases, and 15 bases lay in between. TCRdb called the RT-PCR reads again in MiXCR, with one record for every CDR3 protein. The profile shows 84,000 or so distinct CDR3 sequences, roughly 43% of them singletons. Material for sequencing was blood, either unsorted or a sorted T cell fraction (not recorded which). This TCR was recovered from a human donor who was either an allogeneic HSCT recipient or a stem cell or donor lymphocyte infusion donor (not recorded which). It is not recorded whose cells these are; they may come from a transplant donor. The rearrangement uses TRBV15 and TRBJ1-4; D not resolved. The CDR3 is CATSRDRVTSFNEKLFF. DNA of the CDR3: TGTGCCACCAGCAGAGATCGAGTAACGAGCTTTAATGAAAAACTGTTTTTT.